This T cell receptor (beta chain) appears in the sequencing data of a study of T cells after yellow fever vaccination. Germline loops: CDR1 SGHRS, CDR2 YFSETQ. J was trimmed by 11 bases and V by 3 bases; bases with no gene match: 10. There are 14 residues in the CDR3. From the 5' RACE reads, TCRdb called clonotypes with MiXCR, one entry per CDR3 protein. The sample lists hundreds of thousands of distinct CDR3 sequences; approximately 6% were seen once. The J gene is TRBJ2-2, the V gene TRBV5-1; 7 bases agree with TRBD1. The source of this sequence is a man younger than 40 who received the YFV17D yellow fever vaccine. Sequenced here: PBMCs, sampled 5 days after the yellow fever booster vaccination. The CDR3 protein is CASSWGTASVELFF. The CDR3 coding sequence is TGCGCCAGCAGCTGGGGGACAGCCTCCGTCGAGCTGTTTTTT.